These 19 T cell receptor beta chains were sequenced from one sample in a study of blood T cell repertoires in COVID-19 (dated by TCRdb to the early 2020s). The library was prepared using the immunoSEQ multiplex PCR assay. TCRdb re-hosts the immuneACCESS table, in-frame sequences only. Its copies lack some clones; in the studies checked, an unresolved V gene accounts for under half of them, and the cause for the rest is not known. Present in this sample are 130,000 or so clones, around 83% of which were seen just once. Around 1.5% of the sample is taken by the ten largest. Sequencing was done on a sample of peripheral blood. These receptors were obtained from a human donor in a cohort sampled during active COVID-19.

The CDR3 DNA sequence: TGTGCCAGCAGCCAAGAAGTGGGAGTATCCACAGATACGCAGTATTTT. It specifies CASSQEVGVSTDTQYF. The V gene is TRBV3-1 (or the pseudogene TRBV3-2), the J gene TRBJ2-3; D perhaps matches TRBD2 (5 bases). V lost 0 bases and J lost 2, with 12 bases in between. This CDR3 region has 16 residues. In germline, CDR1 is LGHDT, CDR2 YNNKEL (reference sequence).

This clone was picked up one time. This chain uses TRBV5-6 with TRBJ2-7; possibly TRBD2 for D (6 bases). Trimming shortened V by 6 bases and J by 1 base, and 20 bases separated the two germline ends. CDR3 length: 16 amino acids. Germline V gene data show CDR1 as SGHDT and CDR2 as YYEEEE. CDR3 loop: CASTGGGAGPSYEQYF. The CDR3 coding sequence is TGTGCCAGCACCGGAGGAGGAGCGGGTCCGTCCTACGAGCAGTACTTC.

This rearrangement joins TRBV4-1 to TRBJ2-7; 9 bases are shared with TRBD1. The germline V gene has CDR1 MGHRA and CDR2 YSYEKL. The V gene end was trimmed by 0 bases and the J gene end by 6 bases; junction bases not matched to a gene: 9. The CDR3 length is 16 residues. The CDR3 DNA reads as TGCGCCAGCAGCCAAGATGTAGGGACAGGGCTCCCCGAGCAGTACTTC. It encodes CASSQDVGTGLPEQYF.

J is TRBJ2-7 and V is TRBV7-2, with TRBD2 identical over 8 bases. The junction had 5 bases not matched to a gene; V was cut back by 8 bases and J by 2 bases. The CDR3 runs to 13 residues. Germline CDR1 and CDR2: SGHTA and FQGNSA. The DNA for the CDR3 is TGTGCCAGCTCCCGTAGCGGGGCCTACGAGCAGTACTTC. It yields the protein CASSRSGAYEQYF.

This clone was counted once. This chain connects TRBV5-1 to TRBJ2-2; D gene uncertain. The CDR3 sequence is 18 residues long. V dropped 2 bases and J dropped 0 bases, with 17 bases sitting between them. Germline loops: CDR1 SGHRS, CDR2 YFSETQ. The CDR3 nucleotides are TGCGCCAGCAGCTTTAACAGCCTCCTATTCTCGAACACCGGGGAGCTGTTTTTT. This gives the protein CASSFNSLLFSNTGELFF.

The CDR3 coding sequence is TGCAGCGCAGGACAGGGGACAGAGACCCAGTACTTC. Its protein is CSAGQGTETQYF. The V and J genes are TRBV29-1 and TRBJ2-5; TRBD1 matches 9 bases. This CDR3 is built from 12 residues. V lost 7 bases to trimming and J lost 4 bases; unmatched junction nucleotides: 4. The germline V gene has CDR1 SQVTM and CDR2 ANQGSEA.

The V and J genes are TRBV5-4 and TRBJ2-1; TRBD2 agrees at 9 bases. Germline V CDR1 and CDR2: SGHNT, YYREEE (reference sequence). The CDR3 covers 16 residues. Germline trimming cut 0 bases from V and 7 bases from J; bases unmatched to any gene: 8. In DNA form, the CDR3 reads TGTGCCAGCAGCTTGGGGGCGGGAGGGCCGGTGAATGAGCAGTTCTTC. It translates to CASSLGAGGPVNEQFF.

The chain has TRBV11-3 and TRBJ2-5; D unresolved. Trimming pared 0 bases from V and 3 bases from J, leaving 17 bases between. Per germline, CDR1 SGHNT and CDR2 YENEEA. The CDR3 sequence is 17 residues long. DNA of the CDR3: TGTGCCAGCAGCTTAGATTTTTCGTCGGCAGGTAAAGAGACCCAGTACTTC. Amino acid sequence: CASSLDFSSAGKETQYF.

This clone was recorded only once. This rearrangement joins TRBV6-2 or TRBV6-3 to TRBJ1-1, with D unclear. Trimming left V 7 bases short and J 3 bases short, with 21 bases between. The CDR3 covers 16 residues. CDR1 MNHEY and CDR2 SVGEGT come from the germline V gene. CDR3 sequence (DNA): TGTGCCAGCACCCCGAACCCTAGGAAGAGGGACACTGAAGCTTTCTTT. Encoded protein: CASTPNPRKRDTEAFF.

The chain uses TRBV5-5 and TRBJ1-5; 7 bases agree with TRBD1. The germline CDR1 and CDR2 sequences are SGHKS and YYEKEE (reference sequence). The CDR3 spans 15 residues. J gave up 2 bases and V 6 bases, and 8 bases lay outside the gene matches. The CDR3 sequence: CASTGGTGGNQPQHF. CDR3 nucleotide sequence: TGTGCCAGCACCGGGGGTACAGGGGGCAATCAGCCCCAGCATTTT.

V gene TRBV5-1 combines with J gene TRBJ2-7; 8 positions match TRBD2. The CDR3 covers 12 residues. CDR1 is SGHRS and CDR2 is YFSETQ in the germline V gene. J lost 4 bases, V lost 5 bases, and 2 bases had no gene match. This chain's CDR3 is CASRSGSYEQYF. CDR3 nucleotide sequence: TGCGCCAGCAGGAGCGGGAGTTACGAGCAGTACTTC.

This clone was counted between two and nine times. This chain uses TRBV2 with TRBJ2-7; 11 bases map to TRBD2. Germline lookup yields CDR1 SNHLY and CDR2 FYNNEI. Losses at the gene ends were 6 bases for V and 0 bases for J; bases not matched to a gene: 7. The CDR3 has 16 residues. CDR3 DNA: TGTGCCAGCAGGGCCGGGACTAGCGGAAGCTCCTACGAGCAGTACTTC. Translation gives CASRAGTSGSSYEQYF.

V gene TRBV15 combines with J gene TRBJ1-5, with TRBD1 matching 11 bases. Germline V gives CDR1 LNHNV, CDR2 YYDKDF (reference sequence). The CDR3 has 18 amino acids. Trimming at V came to 0 bases and at J to 5 bases, leaving 9 bases not matched to a gene. The CDR3 spells CATSRDLGGQGADQPQHF. For the CDR3, the DNA is TGTGCCACCAGCAGAGATCTCGGAGGACAGGGGGCCGATCAGCCCCAGCATTTT. The variable domain in full, with the rest retrieved from reference TRBV15 and TRBJ1-5, is DAMVIQNPRYQVTQFGKPVTLSCSQTLNHNVMYWYQQKSSQAPKLLFHYYDKDFNNEADTPDNFQSRRPNTSFCFLDIRSPGLGDTAMYLCATSRDLGGQGADQPQHFGDGTRLSIL.

V is TRBV6-5 and J is TRBJ1-5; D is unclear. CDR3 length equals 15 residues. The germline CDR1 and CDR2 sequences are MNHEY and SVGAGI. Trimming shortened V by 6 bases and J by 0 bases, and 12 bases separated the two germline ends. The CDR3 protein is CASSPRHHSNQPQHF. CDR3 bases: TGTGCCAGCAGCCCGCGACACCATAGCAATCAGCCCCAGCATTTT.

This chain joins TRBV4-2 and TRBJ2-3; 9 bases map to TRBD1. CDR3 length: 16 amino acids. CDR1 is LGHNA, CDR2 YNFKEQ, per germline. The ends lost 5 bases at V and 4 bases at J; junction bases unmatched: 10. CDR3 nucleotides: TGTGCCAGCAGCTTAACCGGGACAGGGCATGCAGATACGCAGTATTTT. This encodes CASSLTGTGHADTQYF.

J is TRBJ2-1 and V is TRBV7-2; 10 positions agree with TRBD2. This CDR3 region has 14 residues. V lost 5 bases and J lost 15; bases outside the gene matches: 13. Germline lookup yields CDR1 SGHTA and CDR2 FQGNSA. The CDR3 DNA reads as TGTGCCAGCAGCCCAACTAGCGGGACCACTCCGGGGTTCTTC. Protein product: CASSPTSGTTPGFF.

The chain employs TRBV3-1 (or the pseudogene TRBV3-2) and TRBJ2-5; a possible D gene is TRBD2 (5 bases). The CDR3 is made up of 13 amino acids. Germline V CDR1 and CDR2: LGHDT, YNNKEL (reference sequence). V gave up 4 bases and J gave up 6 bases, with 12 bases separating them. The CDR3 region has the DNA TGTGCCAGCAGCCTCGCGGACGGGAAGACCCAGTACTTC. This sequence encodes CASSLADGKTQYF.

The rearrangement links TRBV6-1 to TRBJ2-1; the match to TRBD2 covers 12 bases. The CDR3 covers 16 residues. J lost 8 bases, V lost 3 bases, and 8 bases had no gene match. Germline CDR1 is MNHNS and CDR2 is SASEGT. The CDR3 DNA reads as TGTGCCAGCAGTGACCTAGCGGGAGGGCCGTGGTATGAGCAGTTCTTC. Translated, it gives CASSDLAGGPWYEQFF.

Only one count was recorded for this clone. V is TRBV3-1 (or the pseudogene TRBV3-2) and J is TRBJ2-2, with 7 bases matching TRBD1. The germline V gene encodes CDR1 LGHDT and CDR2 YNNKEL (reference sequence). The CDR3 consists of 15 residues. V was pared by 4 bases and J by 4 bases, with 6 bases of the junction left unmatched. CDR3: CASSPRQGGTGELFF. CDR3 DNA sequence: TGTGCCAGCAGCCCCAGACAGGGCGGCACCGGGGAGCTGTTTTTT.